This T cell receptor beta chain was identified during a study of identical twins. This clonotype was found many times. Antigen: not known. The CDR3 runs to 15 residues. In germline, CDR1 is KGHDR, CDR2 SFDVKD. Losses at the gene ends were 3 bases for V and 6 bases for J; bases not matched to a gene: 8. TCRdb itself ran the 5' RACE reads through MiXCR, one entry per CDR3 protein. The data hold approximately 350,000 distinct CDR3 sequences, with about 12% observed a single time. Whole-study findings and limits: Recombination models fit unrelated individuals' TCR alpha sharing but underestimated twins'. Zero-insertion analyses were open to partial confounding by invariant MAIT and iNKT cells. There was an excess of low generation probability in the out-of-frame alpha sequences that twins shared. Reduced insertions were recorded for abundant cord blood beta clonotypes, with no such pattern in memory repertoires.

These data were likewise used in another study, on yellow fever vaccine responses in identical twins.

Sequenced material: CD8+ T cells sorted from blood. The sequence derives from a young woman in good health. V gene TRBV24-1 combines with J gene TRBJ2-3, with 7 bases lining up with TRBD2. The CDR3 sequence is CATSDPSGWEDTQYF. As DNA, the CDR3 is TGTGCCACCAGTGATCCTAGCGGATGGGAGGATACGCAGTATTTT.